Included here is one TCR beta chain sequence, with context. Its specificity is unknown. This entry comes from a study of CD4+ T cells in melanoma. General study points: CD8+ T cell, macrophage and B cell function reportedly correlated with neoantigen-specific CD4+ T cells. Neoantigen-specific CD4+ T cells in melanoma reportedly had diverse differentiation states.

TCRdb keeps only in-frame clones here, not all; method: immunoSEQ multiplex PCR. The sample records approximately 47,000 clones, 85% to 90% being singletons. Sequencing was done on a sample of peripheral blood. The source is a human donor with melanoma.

CDR3 sequence: CASSLGKGLPYNEQFF. CDR3 nucleotides: TGTGCCAGCAGCTTAGGGAAGGGGCTCCCCTACAATGAGCAGTTCTTC. The chain combines TRBV7-2 with TRBJ2-1; weak D call: TRBD1 (5 bases). Trimming shortened V by 1 base and J by 2 bases, and 12 bases separated the two germline ends. This CDR3 is built from 16 residues. Per germline, CDR1 SGHTA and CDR2 FQGNSA.